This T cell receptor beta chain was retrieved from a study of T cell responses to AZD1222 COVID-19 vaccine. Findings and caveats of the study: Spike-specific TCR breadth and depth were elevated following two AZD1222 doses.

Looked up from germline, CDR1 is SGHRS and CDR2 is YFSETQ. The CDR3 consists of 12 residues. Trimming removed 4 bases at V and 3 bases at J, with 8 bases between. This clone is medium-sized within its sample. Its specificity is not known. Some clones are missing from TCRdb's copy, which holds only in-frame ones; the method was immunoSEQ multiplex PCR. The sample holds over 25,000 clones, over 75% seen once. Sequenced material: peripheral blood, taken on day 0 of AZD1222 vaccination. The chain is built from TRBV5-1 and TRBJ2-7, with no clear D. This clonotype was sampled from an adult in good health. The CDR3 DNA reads TGCGCCAGCAGCCGTCCGGGCTACGAGCAGTACTTC. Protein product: CASSRPGYEQYF.